The clone carrying this T cell receptor (beta chain) is medium-sized within its sample. Its antigen is still unknown. Each TRB amplification used about 230-550 ng of genomic DNA from blood. These data are taken from a study of T and B cells in COVID-19 patients. Whole-study context: Blood was sampled from COVID-19 patients who were either actively infected or recovered. Most recovered patients had mild to moderate COVID-19 treated as outpatients.

TRB rearrangements were amplified by multiplex PCR with BIOMED2 TRB-A/B primers. TCRdb processed the multiplex PCR reads anew with MiXCR; each CDR3 protein has one entry. The data hold about 4,100 distinct CDR3 sequences, with about 27% observed a single time. Study-wide results and limits: Active COVID-19 showed highly clonal TRB repertoires; recovery showed diversity and richness above healthy donors. In COVID-19 patients, T cell receptor beta variable and joining gene use was reportedly strongly skewed.

V was cut by 7 bases and J by 0 bases, with 9 bases left in between. This CDR3 has 14 residues. Germline V gene lookup returns CDR1 LNHDA and CDR2 SQIVND (reference sequence). Sequencing was done on a sample of blood. The rearrangement joins TRBV19 to TRBJ2-2; D is unclear. This clonotype was sampled from a human donor with active COVID-19. The donor label of this sample is uncertain. Here the CDR3 DNA reads TGTGCCAGTAAGAGACTGGCGAACACCGGGGAGCTGTTTTTT. Amino acid sequence: CASKRLANTGELFF.